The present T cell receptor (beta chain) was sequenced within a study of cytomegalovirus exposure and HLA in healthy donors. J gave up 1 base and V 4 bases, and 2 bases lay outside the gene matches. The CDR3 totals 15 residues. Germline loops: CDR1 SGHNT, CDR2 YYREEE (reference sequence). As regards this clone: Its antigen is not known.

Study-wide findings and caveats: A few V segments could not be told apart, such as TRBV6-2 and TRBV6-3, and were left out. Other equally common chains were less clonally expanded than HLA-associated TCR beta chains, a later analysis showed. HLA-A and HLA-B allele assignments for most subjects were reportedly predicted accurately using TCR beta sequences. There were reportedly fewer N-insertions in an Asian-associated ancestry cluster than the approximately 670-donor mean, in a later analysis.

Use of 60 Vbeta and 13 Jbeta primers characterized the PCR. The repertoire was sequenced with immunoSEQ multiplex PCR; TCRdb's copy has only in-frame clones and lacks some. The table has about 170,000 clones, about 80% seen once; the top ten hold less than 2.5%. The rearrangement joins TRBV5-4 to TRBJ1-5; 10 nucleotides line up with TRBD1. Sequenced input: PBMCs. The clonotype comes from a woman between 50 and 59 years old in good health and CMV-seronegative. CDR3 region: CASSPGQGSNQPQHF. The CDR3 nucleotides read TGTGCCAGCAGCCCGGGACAGGGGAGCAATCAGCCCCAGCATTTT.